The next 23 T cell receptor beta chains were all read from a single sample in a study of blood T cell repertoires in COVID-19 (dated by TCRdb to 2018 to 2021). Library generation was performed with the immunoSEQ multiplex PCR assay. What TCRdb holds here is the immuneACCESS table cut down to in-frame rearrangements. Part of the clones is not present; checked against another copy, under half of the missing clones reflect an unresolved V gene, and the others are unexplained. The sample table contains roughly 12,000 clones; only one count was recorded for 55% to 80% of them. Under 35% of the sample is held by the ten biggest clonotypes. Sequences were obtained from peripheral blood. These receptors were obtained from a human donor in a cohort sampled during active COVID-19.

This chain links TRBV23-1 with TRBJ1-4; 10 bases agree with TRBD1. TRBV23-1 is identified as an open reading frame with a role that is uncertain. The V gene end was trimmed by 2 bases and the J gene end by 3 bases; junction bases not matched to a gene: 0. The CDR3 is 15 residues long. The CDR3 here is CASSQGTGANEKLFF. CDR3 nucleotides: TGCGCCAGCAGTCAAGGGACAGGGGCTAATGAAAAACTGTTTTTT.

The CDR3 region has the DNA TGTGCCTGGGCCGTTACAGGCAGGGTTACCGAGCAGTACTTC. As protein: CAWAVTGRVTEQYF. The rearrangement uses TRBV30 and TRBJ2-7, with D perhaps matching TRBD1 (5 bases). The CDR3 is 14 residues long. Deletions cut 5 bases from V and 6 bases from J, with 20 bases between. The germline gives CDR1 GTSNPN, CDR2 SVGIG (reference sequence). The whole variable domain, remainder taken from reference TRBV30 and TRBJ2-7, is SQTIHQWPATLVQPVGSPLSLECTVEGTSNPNLYWYRQAAGRGLQLLFYSVGIGQISSEVPQNLSASRPQDRQFILSSKKLLLSDSGFYLCAWAVTGRVTEQYFGPGTRLTVT.

The rearrangement joins TRBV29-1 to TRBJ2-3; no definite D call. V lost 8 bases to trimming and J lost 2 bases, with 11 bases between them. Germline assignment: CDR1 SQVTM and CDR2 ANQGSEA. CDR3 length: 12 residues. The CDR3: CSLADITDTQYF. The CDR3 DNA reads TGCAGCCTGGCCGATATCACAGATACGCAGTATTTT.

The chain carries TRBV28 and TRBJ1-4; D is possibly TRBD1 (5 bases). This CDR3 has 13 residues. Trimming removed 7 bases at V and 1 base at J, with 7 bases between. CDR1 is MDHEN and CDR2 is SYDVKM in the germline V gene. The CDR3 nucleotides read TGTGCCAGCACAAGGGGAACTAATGAAAAACTGTTTTTT. It codes for CASTRGTNEKLFF.

The rearrangement uses TRBV19 and TRBJ2-3; D ambiguous. The germline gives CDR1 LNHDA, CDR2 SQIVND (reference sequence). The CDR3 is 15 residues long. Between the trimmed V and J ends, which lost 2 bases and 1 base, there was a span of 10 bases. Here the CDR3 DNA reads TGTGCCAGTAGTATATTGAGCCCTGGCACAGATACGCAGTATTTT. This gives the protein CASSILSPGTDTQYF.

The gene calls are TRBV15 and TRBJ2-3, with TRBD1 matching 7 bases. This CDR3 has 16 amino acids. The J segment lost 6 bases and the V segment lost 2 bases, leaving 11 bases of the junction unmatched. Germline V gene sequence: CDR1 LNHNV, CDR2 YYDKDF (reference sequence). The CDR3, as DNA: TGTGCCACCAGCAGACGGGGACAGCGGCAACGGGATACGCAGTATTTT. Its protein product is CATSRRGQRQRDTQYF.

The rearrangement joins TRBV9 to TRBJ2-3, with 8 bases fitting TRBD2. This CDR3 spans 16 amino acids. From germline, CDR1 is SGDLS and CDR2 YYNGEE. V trimming: 4 bases; J trimming: 8 bases; junction bases outside the gene matches: 15. CDR3 sequence reads: CASSIYSGVISGTQYF. CDR3 sequence (DNA): TGTGCCAGCAGCATCTATAGCGGGGTGATCTCGGGTACGCAGTATTTT.

This clone was seen once. This chain uses TRBV6-5 with TRBJ2-7; TRBD2 might be the D (6 bases). The germline CDR1 and CDR2 sequences are MNHEY and SVGAGI. V lost 6 bases and J lost 2, with 17 bases in between. CDR3 length: 15 residues. Here the CDR3 reads CASRGGRKLAYEQYF. CDR3 in DNA: TGTGCCAGCAGGGGGGGACGGAAGTTGGCCTACGAGCAGTACTTC.

The sample holds a few counts of this clone. The rearrangement links TRBV29-1 to TRBJ2-1, with 8 nucleotides matching TRBD2. Looked up from germline, CDR1 is SQVTM and CDR2 is ANQGSEA. The CDR3 is 15 amino acids. The junction had 7 bases not matched to a gene; V was cut back by 6 bases and J by 0 bases. CDR3 nucleotides: TGCAGCGTAGCGACTAGCGCGAGCTCCTACAATGAGCAGTTCTTC. This gives the protein CSVATSASSYNEQFF.

J is TRBJ1-3 and V is TRBV5-4, with 10 bases lining up with TRBD1. Germline CDR1 SGHNT, CDR2 YYREEE (reference sequence). Trimming at V came to 0 bases and at J to 2 bases, leaving 2 bases not matched to a gene. The CDR3 is 16 amino acids. The CDR3 DNA follows: TGTGCCAGCAGCTTGGGCGGGACAGGGGCTGGAAACACCATATATTTT. Residues: CASSLGGTGAGNTIYF. Combining the CDR3 with reference TRBV5-4 and TRBJ1-3 gives the whole variable domain ETGVTQSPTHLIKTRGQQVTLRCSSQSGHNTVSWYQQALGQGPQFIFQYYREEENGRGNFPPRFSGLQFPNYSSELNVNALELDDSALYLCASSLGGTGAGNTIYFGEGSWLTVV.

The V gene is TRBV5-1, the J gene TRBJ2-5; 11 bases align to TRBD2. CDR3 length: 15 residues. Germline V lookup: CDR1 SGHRS, CDR2 YFSETQ. The trim removed 5 bases at V and 7 bases at J, leaving 10 bases unmatched. The CDR3 DNA follows: TGCGCCAGCAGGTGGGGACTAGCGGCCCCCGGGACCCAGTACTTC. It encodes CASRWGLAAPGTQYF.

The chain links TRBV28 to TRBJ1-2; 9 bases match TRBD1. The CDR3 is made up of 15 amino acids. V lost 5 bases and J lost 1; bases outside the gene matches: 5. Germline V gene sequence: CDR1 MDHEN, CDR2 SYDVKM. CDR3 sequence (DNA): TGTGCCAGCAGTGTAGGGACAGGGAGTAACTATGGCTACACCTTC. Translated, it gives CASSVGTGSNYGYTF.

This chain uses TRBV18 with TRBJ1-5; 9 bases are a match to TRBD1. The CDR3 has 15 amino acids. V shed 2 bases and J 1 base; nucleotides not matched to a gene: 0. CDR1 is KGHSH and CDR2 is LQKENI in the germline V gene. CDR3 sequence reads: CASSPDRGSNQPQHF. The CDR3 DNA follows: TGTGCCAGCTCACCAGACAGGGGGAGCAATCAGCCCCAGCATTTT.

By sample fraction, this clone is medium-sized. The chain links TRBV7-5 to TRBJ1-1; the table's TRBD1 call for D was not verified on the DNA. TRBV7-5 is a pseudogene segment. The length of the CDR3 is 13 residues. CDR3 sequence: CVRSLGIYREAFF. CDR3 coding DNA: TGTGTCAGAAGCTTAGGTATTTACAGAGAAGCTTTCTTT.

The chain has TRBV12-5 and TRBJ1-1; D remains ambiguous. V gave up 2 bases and J gave up 4 bases, with 5 bases separating them. CDR3 size: 12 residues. Per germline, CDR1 LGHNT and CDR2 FRNRAP. CDR3 bases: TGTGCTAGTGGTTTGACGGGCACTGAAGCTTTCTTT. The encoded protein is CASGLTGTEAFF. The full variable domain, with the rest looked up from reference TRBV12-5 and TRBJ1-1, is DARVTQTPRHKVTEMGQEVTMRCQPILGHNTVFWYRQTMMQGLELLAYFRNRAPLDDSGMPKDRFSAEMPDATLATLKIQPSEPRDSAVYFCASGLTGTEAFFGQGTRLTVV.

The chain is built from TRBV20-1 and TRBJ2-7, with a weak D call TRBD1 (6 bases). V shed 1 base and J shed 10 bases, with 11 bases lying between them. Germline CDR1 reads DFQATT; CDR2 reads SNEGSKA (reference sequence). The CDR3 spans 11 residues. The CDR3, as DNA: TGCAGTGCTAGAGGTGAGGGGGAACAGTACTTC. This gives the protein CSARGEGEQYF.

This chain connects TRBV7-9 to TRBJ1-1; possible D gene TRBD1, 5 bases. The CDR3 loop spans 13 amino acids. The germline V gene has CDR1 SEHNR and CDR2 FQNEAQ (reference sequence). Trimming left V 10 bases short and J 1 base short, with 13 bases between. CDR3 bases: TGTGCCACCTCCGTGGGGGGGAACACTGAAGCTTTCTTT. The encoded protein is CATSVGGNTEAFF.

The gene calls are TRBV5-4 and TRBJ2-4, with TRBD1 as a possible D gene (5 bases). V lost 5 bases to trimming and J lost 6 bases, with 15 bases between them. Germline V gene lookup returns CDR1 SGHNT and CDR2 YYREEE (reference sequence). The CDR3 length is 14 residues. In nucleotides, the CDR3 is TGTGCCAGCAGTCCTAGGGGTCCCCGAAACATTCAGTACTTC. Translated, it gives CASSPRGPRNIQYF. Filled out from reference TRBV5-4 and TRBJ2-4, the complete variable domain reads ETGVTQSPTHLIKTRGQQVTLRCSSQSGHNTVSWYQQALGQGPQFIFQYYREEENGRGNFPPRFSGLQFPNYSSELNVNALELDDSALYLCASSPRGPRNIQYFGAGTRLSVL.

This chain links TRBV29-1 with TRBJ2-7; 9 bases fit TRBD2. CDR3 size: 14 residues. V gave up 1 base and J gave up 7 bases; unmatched junction bases: 8. CDR1 and CDR2 from the germline V gene are SQVTM and ANQGSEA. DNA of the CDR3: TGCAGCGTTGAAGCCCGCGGGAGGGCTTGGGAGCAGTACTTC. Its translation is CSVEARGRAWEQYF.

The rearrangement uses TRBV19 and TRBJ2-4; no reliable D call. The CDR3 sequence is 17 residues long. V lost 3 bases, J lost 0 bases, and 15 bases lay in between. The V gene's germline CDR1 is LNHDA and CDR2 SQIVND (reference sequence). The CDR3 DNA sequence: TGTGCCAGTAGTATCACCCCCCTCCAACTAGCCAAAAACATTCAGTACTTC. Protein: CASSITPLQLAKNIQYF.

CDR3 bases: TGCGCCAGCAGCTTGTCAGGGGCGAACACTGAAGCTTTCTTT. As protein: CASSLSGANTEAFF. The rearrangement joins TRBV5-1 to TRBJ1-1; the D gene is possibly TRBD1 (6 bases). Deletions cut 1 base from V and 1 base from J, with 8 bases between. This CDR3 is built from 14 residues. The germline CDR1 and CDR2 sequences are SGHRS and YFSETQ.

The CDR3 protein is CASSEYLVPRETQYF. As DNA, the CDR3 is TGTGCCAGCTCCGAATATTTGGTCCCTCGGGAGACCCAGTACTTC. This chain joins TRBV7-2 and TRBJ2-5; D call uncertain. The germline V and J ends were trimmed by 8 bases and 5 bases, with 21 bases remaining between them. Germline V lookup: CDR1 SGHTA, CDR2 FQGNSA. CDR3 length equals 15 residues.

CDR3 nucleotides: TGTGCCAGCAGCTTAGCTGGGCAGCAAGAGACCCAGTACTTC. Translating gives CASSLAGQQETQYF. The chain has TRBV7-6 and TRBJ2-5; unclear D gene. The V end lost 0 bases, the J end lost 2 bases, and 7 bases lay between the germline ends. Per the germline V gene, CDR1 is SGHVS and CDR2 is FNYEAQ. This CDR3 comprises 14 residues.